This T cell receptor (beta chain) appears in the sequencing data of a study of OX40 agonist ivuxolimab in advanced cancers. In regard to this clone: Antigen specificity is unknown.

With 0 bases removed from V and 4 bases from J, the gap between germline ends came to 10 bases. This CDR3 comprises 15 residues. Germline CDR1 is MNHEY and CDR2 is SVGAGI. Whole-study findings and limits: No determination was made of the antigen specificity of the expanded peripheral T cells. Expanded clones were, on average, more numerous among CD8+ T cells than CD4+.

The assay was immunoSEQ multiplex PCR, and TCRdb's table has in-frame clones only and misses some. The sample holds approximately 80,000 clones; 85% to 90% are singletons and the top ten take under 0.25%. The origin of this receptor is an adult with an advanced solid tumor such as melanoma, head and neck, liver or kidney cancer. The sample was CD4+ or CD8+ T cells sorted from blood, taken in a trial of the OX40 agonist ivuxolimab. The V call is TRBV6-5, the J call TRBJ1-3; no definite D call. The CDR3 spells CASSYSIGNGNTIYF. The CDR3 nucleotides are TGTGCCAGCAGTTACTCGATAGGGAACGGAAACACCATATATTTT.